The 28 T cell receptor beta chains given below trace back to one sample, sequenced in a study of cytomegalovirus exposure and HLA in healthy donors. It was with 60 Vbeta and 13 Jbeta primers that the PCR ran. Assay used: immunoSEQ multiplex PCR; TCRdb lists only in-frame clones, some missing. The sample lists approximately 46,000 clones, 65% to 80% occurring once. Sequenced material: PBMCs. These receptors all come from a man between 25 and 39 years old in good health and CMV-seronegative.

The chain carries TRBV4-1 and TRBJ2-7; 12 bases align to TRBD2. The CDR3 spans 15 residues. Looked up from germline, CDR1 is MGHRA and CDR2 is YSYEKL. With 3 bases clipped from V and 2 bases from J, the junction kept 2 bases outside the gene matches. For the CDR3, the DNA is TGCGCCAGCAGCCATCTAGCGGGAGGGACCTACGAGCAGTACTTC. It encodes CASSHLAGGTYEQYF.

The V call is TRBV5-4, the J call TRBJ2-5, with D perhaps TRBD2 (5 bases). This CDR3 has 13 amino acids. Trimming took off 4 bases at V and 3 bases at J, with 10 bases between the two ends. The germline V gene has CDR1 SGHNT and CDR2 YYREEE (reference sequence). CDR3 sequence: CASSVSVKETQYF. The CDR3 nucleotides are TGTGCCAGCAGCGTTAGCGTAAAAGAGACCCAGTACTTC. Looking up the rest from reference TRBV5-4 and TRBJ2-5 gives the full variable domain: ETGVTQSPTHLIKTRGQQVTLRCSSQSGHNTVSWYQQALGQGPQFIFQYYREEENGRGNFPPRFSGLQFPNYSSELNVNALELDDSALYLCASSVSVKETQYFGPGTRLLVL.

This chain joins TRBV30 and TRBJ2-1; TRBD2 might be the D (5 bases). The ends were cut back, 2 bases at V and 7 bases at J, with 15 bases in the middle. Germline-derived CDR1 and CDR2 are GTSNPN and SVGIG (reference sequence). This CDR3 has 14 residues. This CDR3 reads CAWSTRGPQNEQFF. CDR3 bases: TGTGCCTGGAGTACCCGAGGGCCCCAGAATGAGCAGTTCTTC.

The rearrangement uses TRBV6-1 and TRBJ2-7; 12 bases are shared with TRBD2. Germline V CDR1 and CDR2: MNHNS, SASEGT. CDR3 length equals 14 residues. V lost 10 bases to trimming and J lost 4 bases; unmatched junction nucleotides: 8. DNA of the CDR3: TGTGCCACCCTAGCGGGAGGGCCGTTTTACGAGCAGTACTTC. Its translation is CATLAGGPFYEQYF.

The chain combines TRBV7-9 with TRBJ1-1; D not certain. V lost 2 bases and J 2 bases, leaving 9 bases between the germline ends. Germline CDR1 is SEHNR and CDR2 is FQNEAQ (reference sequence). The CDR3 is 14 residues long. This CDR3 reads CASSLLGGNTEAFF. CDR3 bases: TGTGCCAGCAGCTTATTAGGAGGAAACACTGAAGCTTTCTTT.

This clone was counted a few times. The conserved phenylalanine or tryptophan normally closing the CDR3 is absent here, so this likely arose from a read error. This chain joins TRBV5-1 and TRBJ1-2, with TRBD1 identical over 8 bases. This CDR3 spans 13 amino acids. Germline V gene sequence: CDR1 SGHRS, CDR2 YFSETQ. J lost 8 bases, V lost 1 base, and 4 bases had no gene match. CDR3 loop: CASSLQGAGGYTV. DNA of the CDR3: TGCGCCAGCAGCTTGCAGGGGGCTGGAGGCTACACCGTC.

The chain carries TRBV11-2 and TRBJ1-5; D is perhaps TRBD1 (6 bases). The CDR3 has 15 amino acids. The germline V gene has CDR1 SGHAT and CDR2 FQNNGV. The V and J ends lost 1 base and 5 bases respectively, with 12 bases between them. The DNA for the CDR3 is TGTGCCAGCAGCTTAGTAGGGGGGGCTGATCAGCCCCAGCATTTT. This gives the protein CASSLVGGADQPQHF. The complete variable domain, with remaining parts taken from reference TRBV11-2 and TRBJ1-5, reads EAGVAQSPRYKIIEKRQSVAFWCNPISGHATLYWYQQILGQGPKLLIQFQNNGVVDDSQLPKDRFSAERLKGVDSTLKIQPAKLEDSAVYLCASSLVGGADQPQHFGDGTRLSIL.

The rearrangement uses TRBV7-7 and TRBJ2-7; 7 bases agree with TRBD1. J was trimmed by 3 bases and V by 5 bases; bases with no gene match: 10. The CDR3 is made up of 15 amino acids. Germline CDR1 is SSHAT and CDR2 is FNYEAQ (reference sequence). CDR3 DNA sequence: TGTGCCAGCAGCCCTCGACAGGGCGCTTTCTACGAGCAGTACTTC. Protein sequence: CASSPRQGAFYEQYF.

The gene calls are TRBV29-1 and TRBJ1-3, with TRBD1 identical over 12 bases. Trimming removed 7 bases from V and 4 bases from J; junction bases left unmatched: 11. Germline V lookup: CDR1 SQVTM, CDR2 ANQGSEA. The CDR3 runs 16 residues. CDR3 loop: CSARRGTGGAGNTIYF. In DNA form, the CDR3 reads TGCAGCGCGAGAAGAGGGACAGGGGGCGCCGGAAACACCATATATTTT.

The chain combines TRBV6-5 with TRBJ1-1; unclear D gene. The germline V gene encodes CDR1 MNHEY and CDR2 SVGAGI. Trimming removed 0 bases at V and 9 bases at J, with 17 bases between. The length of the CDR3 is 15 residues. The CDR3 spells CASSYSREALGKAFF. The CDR3 coding sequence is TGTGCCAGCAGTTACTCGAGGGAGGCCTTAGGTAAAGCTTTCTTT.

V gene TRBV10-3 combines with J gene TRBJ2-1; D perhaps matches TRBD1 (6 bases). V was clipped by 0 bases and J by 2 bases, with 17 bases between them. This CDR3 comprises 18 residues. Germline-derived CDR1 and CDR2 are ENHRY and SYGVKD. This chain's CDR3 is CAISESGAGQPAYNEQFF. The CDR3 nucleotides read TGTGCCATCAGTGAGTCGGGGGCGGGCCAACCGGCCTACAATGAGCAGTTCTTC.

The V call is TRBV6-1, the J call TRBJ1-5; no firm D call. Germline loops: CDR1 MNHNS, CDR2 SASEGT. This CDR3 has 16 amino acids. Deletions cut 0 bases from V and 0 bases from J, with 9 bases between. The CDR3 DNA reads TGTGCCAGCAGTGAAGCGCTCGCCTATAGCAATCAGCCCCAGCATTTT. This encodes CASSEALAYSNQPQHF.

The gene calls are TRBV29-1 and TRBJ2-2; 10 nucleotides agree with TRBD1. The ends lost 4 bases at V and 5 bases at J; junction bases unmatched: 4. The CDR3 spans 14 residues. Germline V gives CDR1 SQVTM, CDR2 ANQGSEA. The CDR3 DNA reads TGCAGCGTTGCCGGGACAGGGGTGACCGGGGAGCTGTTTTTT. Amino acids: CSVAGTGVTGELFF.

The V gene is TRBV27, the J gene TRBJ2-7; 13 nucleotides line up with TRBD2. This CDR3 contains 16 residues. The V gene end was trimmed by 5 bases and the J gene end by 2 bases; junction bases not matched to a gene: 6. Germline values: CDR1 MNHEY, CDR2 SMNVEV (reference sequence). CDR3 DNA: TGTGCCAGCAGTCCCCCAGGGACTAGCGGGACCTACGAGCAGTACTTC. It is translated as CASSPPGTSGTYEQYF.

This clone is deemed medium-sized. The V and J genes are TRBV11-2 and TRBJ1-1; no reliable D call. V was trimmed by 1 base and J by 6 bases, leaving 12 bases between them. This CDR3 comprises 14 residues. Germline-derived CDR1 and CDR2 are SGHAT and FQNNGV. The CDR3 DNA reads as TGTGCCAGCAGCTTAGTGGCGGAAGAAGCTGAAGCTTTCTTT. It translates to CASSLVAEEAEAFF. Filled out from reference TRBV11-2 and TRBJ1-1, the complete variable domain reads EAGVAQSPRYKIIEKRQSVAFWCNPISGHATLYWYQQILGQGPKLLIQFQNNGVVDDSQLPKDRFSAERLKGVDSTLKIQPAKLEDSAVYLCASSLVAEEAEAFFGQGTRLTVV.

The chain has TRBV25-1 and TRBJ2-5; a weak D match, TRBD2 (5 bases). V was cut by 0 bases and J by 2 bases, with 13 bases left in between. CDR1 and CDR2 (germline): MGHDK, SYGVNS. The CDR3 has 16 residues. The CDR3 DNA sequence: TGTGCCAGCAGTGAATATGGTACGGGGAGACAAGAGACCCAGTACTTC. This translates into CASSEYGTGRQETQYF. Using reference TRBV25-1 and TRBJ2-5 for the parts outside the CDR3, the full variable domain is EADIYQTPRYLVIGTGKKITLECSQTMGHDKMYWYQQDPGMELHLIHYSYGVNSTEKGDLSSESTVSRIRTEHFPLTLESARPSHTSQYLCASSEYGTGRQETQYFGPGTRLLVL.

CDR3: CASSEPKQGLGGNSPLHF. Here the CDR3 DNA reads TGTGCCAGCAGTGAACCCAAACAGGGGTTGGGGGGTAATTCACCCCTCCACTTT. V gene TRBV25-1 combines with J gene TRBJ1-6; TRBD1 aligns across 7 bases. The CDR3 is 18 amino acids. Germline CDR1 reads MGHDK; CDR2 reads SYGVNS. Losses at the gene ends were 2 bases for V and 6 bases for J; bases not matched to a gene: 13.

J is TRBJ2-5 and V is TRBV13; 12 bases line up with TRBD2. V was pared by 1 base and J by 6 bases, with 3 bases of the junction left unmatched. Germline lookup yields CDR1 PRHDT and CDR2 FYEKMQ (reference sequence). The CDR3 totals 15 residues. The CDR3 loop reads CASSLATSGSQTQYF. The CDR3 DNA sequence: TGTGCCAGCAGCTTAGCGACTAGCGGGAGTCAGACCCAGTACTTC.

This clone has only a few counts. V usage is TRBV18 and J usage is TRBJ1-1; D is unresolved. This CDR3 is built from 15 residues. The germline V gene encodes CDR1 KGHSH and CDR2 LQKENI. Trimming took off 5 bases at V and 4 bases at J, with 17 bases between the two ends. The DNA for the CDR3 is TGTGCCAGCTCATTAAAAAGGGAGGTCGGCACTGAAGCTTTCTTT. Its protein is CASSLKREVGTEAFF.

This clone turned up a few times. It may be a read error: a sequence one base away is much more abundant. The V call is TRBV6-1, the J call TRBJ2-7; 8 positions match TRBD2. The J segment lost 3 bases and the V segment lost 7 bases, leaving 11 bases of the junction unmatched. The germline V gene has CDR1 MNHNS and CDR2 SASEGT. The CDR3 covers 15 residues. As DNA, the CDR3 is TGTGCCAGCATTACGACTCGCGGGAGGTTCTACGAGCAGTACTTC. This translates into CASITTRGRFYEQYF.

This clone was counted a few times. The chain combines TRBV7-9 with TRBJ2-2; maybe TRBD2 (5 bases). The germline V gene encodes CDR1 SEHNR and CDR2 FQNEAQ (reference sequence). CDR3 length equals 15 residues. V lost 5 bases and J lost 7, with 17 bases in between. The CDR3 bases are TGTGCCAGCAGCCCTAGACTATTAACCGACGGGGAGCTGTTTTTT. Translated, it gives CASSPRLLTDGELFF.

The chain combines TRBV10-3 with TRBJ1-5, with D perhaps TRBD1 (6 bases). Per the germline V gene, CDR1 is ENHRY and CDR2 is SYGVKD. The CDR3 has 13 residues. V gave up 10 bases and J gave up 3 bases, with 13 bases separating them. In DNA form, the CDR3 reads TGTGCCACCGCGGACAGAAACAATCAGCCCCAGCATTTT. Protein product: CATADRNNQPQHF.

The CDR3 loop is CASSMGQGIRAEKLFF. CDR3 nucleotide sequence: TGTGCCAGTAGTATGGGACAGGGAATCAGGGCTGAAAAACTGTTTTTT. The chain has TRBV19 and TRBJ1-4, with 9 bases fitting TRBD1. V lost 3 bases, J lost 7 bases, and 9 bases stayed unmatched. CDR1 is LNHDA and CDR2 is SQIVND in the germline V gene (reference sequence). The length of the CDR3 is 16 residues.

The chain links TRBV5-8 to TRBJ2-1; possible D gene TRBD2, 6 bases. Trimming removed 2 bases from V and 8 bases from J, with 11 bases in between. The CDR3 sequence is 13 residues long. Germline V gene lookup returns CDR1 SGHTS and CDR2 YDEGEE. CDR3 in DNA: TGTGCCAGCAGCTTAACGGGGGTGCATGAGCAGTTCTTC. It codes for CASSLTGVHEQFF.

V usage is TRBV19 and J usage is TRBJ1-2; 7 bases are shared with TRBD1. The V gene end was trimmed by 3 bases and the J gene end by 8 bases; junction bases not matched to a gene: 6. CDR1 LNHDA and CDR2 SQIVND come from the germline V gene (reference sequence). CDR3 length: 13 residues. The CDR3 DNA sequence: TGTGCCAGTAGTATTGGACAGGCCGGCGGCTACACCTTC. Translated, it gives CASSIGQAGGYTF.

The chain has TRBV5-1 and TRBJ2-3; 10 nucleotides agree with TRBD1. The CDR3 has 15 amino acids. Germline trimming cut 4 bases from V and 2 bases from J; bases unmatched to any gene: 4. Looked up from germline, CDR1 is SGHRS and CDR2 is YFSETQ. The CDR3 protein is CASSPGTGVTDTQYF. The CDR3 DNA follows: TGCGCCAGCAGCCCGGGGACAGGGGTCACAGATACGCAGTATTTT.

The chain has TRBV6-1 and TRBJ2-5; 14 positions agree with TRBD2. Germline loops: CDR1 MNHNS, CDR2 SASEGT. The CDR3 covers 19 residues. V dropped 4 bases and J dropped 5; count of bases not matched to a gene: 15. This CDR3 reads CASSGYGLAGGPTQETQYF. CDR3 DNA sequence: TGTGCCAGCAGTGGCTATGGACTAGCGGGAGGCCCAACGCAGGAGACCCAGTACTTC.

The chain uses TRBV5-4 and TRBJ2-7; 10 bases are shared with TRBD2. The V gene end was trimmed by 4 bases and the J gene end by 2 bases; junction bases not matched to a gene: 6. The CDR3 runs to 15 residues. Germline CDR1 is SGHNT and CDR2 is YYREEE (reference sequence). The CDR3 nucleotides read TGTGCCAGCAGCCAACGGACTAGCGGACCCTACGAGCAGTACTTC. Protein product: CASSQRTSGPYEQYF.